The source of this T cell receptor beta chain is a study of technical replicates of blood from several donors. Using immunoSEQ multiplex PCR, the repertoire was profiled, and TCRdb retains in-frame clones only, with some absent. The sample lists approximately 60,000 clones, around nine tenths occurring once. The CDR3 loop spans 16 amino acids. The ends lost 4 bases at V and 4 bases at J; junction bases unmatched: 7. The germline CDR1 and CDR2 sequences are SGDLS and YYNGEE. The source material was PBMCs. The gene calls are TRBV9 and TRBJ2-2; TRBD2 agrees at 10 bases. The receptor was derived from a human donor in good health. Some clones in this sample may be carry-over from other donors' samples. The CDR3 sequence: CASSRESGGGTGELFF. Written as DNA, the CDR3 is TGTGCCAGCAGCAGGGAAAGCGGGGGGGGCACCGGGGAGCTGTTTTTT.